These 9 T cell receptor beta chains came from one sample sequenced in a study of human T cells and chemical hapten exposure. Time point noted: patch test 2, 6 weeks after DPC sensitization. The treatment denotes: therapeutic diphenylcyclopropenone sensitization with weekly scalp DPC. MiXCR, applied by TCRdb to the RACE reads, yields one record per CDR3 protein. The sample records about 380,000 distinct CDR3 sequences, about 6% being singletons. Sequencing used whole blood, obtained in connection with sensitization to the hapten diphenylcyclopropenone (DPC). Receptor source: a woman under 30 with alopecia areata. Some clones in this sample may be carry-over from other donors' samples.

As to this clonotype: This sequence may be a read error, since a much larger clone differs from it by one base. The chain combines TRBV7-2 with TRBJ1-1, with D tentatively TRBD1 (6 bases). Trimming stripped 0 bases from V and 9 bases from J, with 14 bases between. The CDR3 is made up of 14 amino acids. Germline lookup yields CDR1 SGHTA and CDR2 FQGNSA. CDR3 nucleotides: TGTGCCAGCAGCTTAGCGGAGGGGGTAACTAAAGCTTTCTTT. It is translated as CASSLAEGVTKAFF.

In its sample, this clonotype was seen many times. The V gene is TRBV7-9, the J gene TRBJ1-1, with unresolved D. The CDR3 covers 12 residues. Germline V gives CDR1 SEHNR, CDR2 FQNEAQ (reference sequence). V lost 5 bases, J lost 4 bases, and 8 bases lay in between. The CDR3 nucleotides read TGTGCCAGCAGCCCCCTGTCCACTGAAGCTTTCTTT. This gives the protein CASSPLSTEAFF.

Many counts were recorded for this clonotype. Compared with germline, one end of the junction differs, possibly owing to a read error. The rearrangement uses TRBV29-1 and TRBJ2-5; 7 positions match TRBD1. The germline gives CDR1 SQVTM, CDR2 ANQGSEA. The CDR3 consists of 11 residues. Here the CDR3 reads CSVESGQTWDF. The CDR3 nucleotides read TGCAGCGTTGAGTCGGGACAGACTTGGGACTTC. The complete variable domain, with remaining parts taken from reference TRBV29-1 and TRBJ2-5, reads SAVISQKPSRDICQRGTSLTIQCQVDSQVTMMFWYRQQPGQSLTLIATANQGSEATYESGFVIDKFPISRPNLTFSTLTVSNMSPEDSSIYLCSVESGQTWDFGPGTRLLVL.

This chain uses TRBV4-3 with TRBJ2-3; the match to TRBD1 covers 8 bases. CDR3 size: 18 residues. The V gene end was trimmed by 0 bases and the J gene end by 0 bases; junction bases not matched to a gene: 8. Germline CDR1 reads LGHNA; CDR2 reads YSLEER. As DNA, the CDR3 is TGCGCCAGCAGCCAAGATTTCAGGGGGCTAACTAGCACAGATACGCAGTATTTT. Translating gives CASSQDFRGLTSTDTQYF.

Only a few counts were recorded for this clonotype. The V and J genes are TRBV28 and TRBJ1-5; D gene ambiguous. The V end was cut by 5 bases, the J end by 1 base, with 18 bases between. CDR1 and CDR2 (germline): MDHEN, SYDVKM. The CDR3 contains 17 residues. The CDR3: CASSPTRVVVSNQPQHF. The CDR3, as DNA: TGTGCCAGCAGTCCCACCAGAGTAGTAGTAAGCAATCAGCCCCAGCATTTT.

The chain joins TRBV29-1 to TRBJ1-2, with TRBD1 matching 7 bases. After removal of 7 bases from V and 4 bases from J, the junction contained 15 bases not matched to a gene. Germline CDR1 is SQVTM and CDR2 is ANQGSEA. The CDR3 covers 15 residues. CDR3 protein: CSAVDSRGLPYGYTF. The CDR3 coding sequence is TGCAGCGCCGTCGATTCCAGGGGGTTGCCCTATGGCTACACCTTC.

This clonotype was picked up many times. The rearrangement links TRBV7-3 to TRBJ1-1; D possibly corresponds to TRBD1 (6 bases). V lost 1 base to trimming and J lost 3 bases, with 9 bases between them. The CDR3 contains 14 residues. Germline lookup yields CDR1 SGHTA and CDR2 FQGTGA. The CDR3 is CASSLKAGDTEAFF. Written as DNA, the CDR3 is TGTGCCAGCAGCTTAAAGGCAGGGGACACTGAAGCTTTCTTT.

This clonotype was seen many times. The CDR3 loop is CASSPVGRSSPLHF. CDR3 coding DNA: TGTGCCAGCAGTCCGGTAGGGAGGAGTTCACCCCTCCACTTT. V and J are TRBV6-1 and TRBJ1-6; D uncertain. Looked up from germline, CDR1 is MNHNS and CDR2 is SASEGT. CDR3 length: 14 residues. V lost 5 bases and J lost 9, with 14 bases in between.

This clonotype was counted ten times or more. J is TRBJ2-2 and V is TRBV6-5; D is ambiguous. V dropped 0 bases and J dropped 1 base, with 0 bases sitting between them. CDR1 and CDR2 from the germline V gene are MNHEY and SVGAGI. CDR3 length equals 13 residues. The CDR3: CASSYSNTGELFF. The CDR3 bases are TGTGCCAGCAGTTACTCGAACACCGGGGAGCTGTTTTTT.